This is a list of T cell receptor beta chains from one sample in a study of T cell clones after liver transplantation. Generated by immunoSEQ multiplex PCR, the TCRdb table keeps only in-frame clones and is missing some. The sample records 49,000 or so clones, approximately 71% being singletons. The sample was CD4+ T cells from blood, taken about 56 months after liver transplant. The source of these receptors is a human patient who received a liver transplant. Some of the T cells may derive from the graft donor. CDR3s include the opening cysteine and the closing phenylalanine or tryptophan. The order of the fields is V gene, J gene, clone size, CDR3 protein. Only some rows state a clone size, as once, few, many or a class for expanded clones.

V: TRBV5-1
J: TRBJ2-2
size: -
CDR3: CASSPLSGNTGELFF

V: TRBV28
J: TRBJ1-2
size: once
CDR3: CASSLGGSRYTF

V: TRBV11-2
J: TRBJ1-2
size: -
CDR3: CASSLGKPGTVSYGYTF

V: TRBV19
J: TRBJ1-1
size: once
CDR3: CASSIAGMNTEAFF

V: TRBV30
J: TRBJ1-2
size: -
CDR3: CAWRSPVLSHGYTF

V: TRBV6-5
J: TRBJ1-1
size: -
CDR3: CASNDGGASREAFF

V: TRBV10-3
J: TRBJ2-7
size: -
CDR3: CAIRGVSYEQYF

V: TRBV7-2
J: TRBJ2-7
size: -
CDR3: CASSLEPSGGAGEQYF

V: TRBV6-6
J: TRBJ1-5
size: -
CDR3: CASRVWDREQPQHF

V: TRBV30
J: TRBJ1-6
size: once
CDR3: CAWSLRTVNSPLHF

V: TRBV19
J: TRBJ1-1
size: -
CDR3: CASSSRTGGITEAFF

V: TRBV11-2
J: TRBJ1-3
size: -
CDR3: CASSLDRVGGNTIYF

V: TRBV7-9
J: TRBJ1-1
size: few
CDR3: CASSWTGTEAFF

V: TRBV11-2
J: TRBJ2-7
size: -
CDR3: CASSPRGSRYEQYF

V: TRBV19
J: TRBJ1-5
size: -
CDR3: CASSMGGLGGPQHF

V: TRBV28
J: TRBJ2-3
size: -
CDR3: CASSLLQGRSTDTQYF

V: TRBV5-1
J: TRBJ2-2
size: -
CDR3: CASSLEPTGLRTGELFF

V: TRBV5-5
J: TRBJ2-4
size: once
CDR3: CASSPGTYNAQYF

V: TRBV5-6
J: TRBJ1-1
size: -
CDR3: CASRQIGKAEAFF

V: TRBV10-3
J: TRBJ1-2
size: many
CDR3: CASFRTSADGYTF

V: TRBV4-1
J: TRBJ2-4
size: -
CDR3: CASSQVSTRLAKNIQYF

V: TRBV7-9
J: TRBJ1-1
size: few
CDR3: CASSVNRGVGTEAFF

V: TRBV7-2
J: TRBJ1-6
size: many
CDR3: CASSPLTGSSPLHF

V: TRBV9
J: TRBJ1-1
size: -
CDR3: CASSVGDRGDMNTEAFF

V: TRBV5-4
J: TRBJ1-1
size: few
CDR3: CASSLEAGMNTEAFF

V: TRBV7-2
J: TRBJ1-6
size: few
CDR3: CASSLMLTRSPLHF

V: TRBV7-6
J: TRBJ2-3
size: -
CDR3: CASSRSGISGGGTDTQYF

V: TRBV5-4
J: TRBJ1-2
size: -
CDR3: CASSPGQGRGVGGYTF

V: TRBV2
J: TRBJ2-1
size: -
CDR3: CASSFPTGVFAYNEQFF

V: TRBV19
J: TRBJ2-3
size: few
CDR3: CASTRDRGNTDTQYF

V: TRBV6-5
J: TRBJ2-3
size: few
CDR3: CASSYKGTQYF

V: TRBV7-9
J: TRBJ2-3
size: -
CDR3: CASSSNRLAGGRVTDTQYF

V: TRBV9
J: TRBJ1-2
size: -
CDR3: CASSGAGTGGFTNYGYTF

V: TRBV20-1
J: TRBJ2-1
size: -
CDR3: CSARHYNEQFF

V: TRBV11-2
J: TRBJ2-2
size: few
CDR3: CASSLRGAGVATGELFF

V: TRBV4-1
J: TRBJ1-2
size: -
CDR3: CASSQDPGRSGYTF

V: TRBV6-1
J: TRBJ1-6
size: -
CDR3: CASSGDNSPLHF

V: TRBV6-1
J: TRBJ1-2
size: -
CDR3: CASSAGQLRNGYTF

V: TRBV5-1
J: TRBJ2-4
size: -
CDR3: CASSPGQGGDIQYF

V: TRBV19
J: TRBJ2-1
size: few
CDR3: CASTPRAGGEQFF